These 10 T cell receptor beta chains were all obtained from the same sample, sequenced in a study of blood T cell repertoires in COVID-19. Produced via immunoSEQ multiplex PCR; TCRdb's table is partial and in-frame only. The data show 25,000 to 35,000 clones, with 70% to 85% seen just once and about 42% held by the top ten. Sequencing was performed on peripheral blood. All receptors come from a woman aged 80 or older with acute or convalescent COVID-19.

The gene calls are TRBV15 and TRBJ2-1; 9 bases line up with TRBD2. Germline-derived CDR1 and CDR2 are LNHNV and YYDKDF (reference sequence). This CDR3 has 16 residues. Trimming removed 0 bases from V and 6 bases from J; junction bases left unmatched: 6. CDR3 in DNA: TGTGCCACCAGCAGAGAGTTGGCGGGAGGGCCCAATGAGCAGTTCTTC. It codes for CATSRELAGGPNEQFF.

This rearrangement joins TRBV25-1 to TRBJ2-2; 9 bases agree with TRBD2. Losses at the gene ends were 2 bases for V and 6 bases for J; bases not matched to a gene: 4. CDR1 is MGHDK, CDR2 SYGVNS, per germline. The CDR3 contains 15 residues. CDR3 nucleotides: TGTGCCAGCAGTGAAGGAGCGGGAGGATCCGGGGAGCTGTTTTTT. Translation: CASSEGAGGSGELFF. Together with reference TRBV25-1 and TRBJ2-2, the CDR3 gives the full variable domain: EADIYQTPRYLVIGTGKKITLECSQTMGHDKMYWYQQDPGMELHLIHYSYGVNSTEKGDLSSESTVSRIRTEHFPLTLESARPSHTSQYLCASSEGAGGSGELFFGEGSRLTVL.

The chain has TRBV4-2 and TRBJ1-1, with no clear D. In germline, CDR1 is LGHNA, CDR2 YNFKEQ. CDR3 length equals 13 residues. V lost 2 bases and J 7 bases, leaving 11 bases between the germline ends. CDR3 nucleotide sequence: TGTGCCAGCAGCCAAAATCGTAGAGTTGAAGCTTTCTTT. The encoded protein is CASSQNRRVEAFF.

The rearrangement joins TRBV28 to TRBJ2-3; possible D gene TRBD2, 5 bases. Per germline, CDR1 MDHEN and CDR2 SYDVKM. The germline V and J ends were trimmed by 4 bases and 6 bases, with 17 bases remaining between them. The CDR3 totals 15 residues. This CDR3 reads CASSWVRATGDTQYF. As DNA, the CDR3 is TGTGCCAGCAGTTGGGTCCGGGCAACGGGGGATACGCAGTATTTT. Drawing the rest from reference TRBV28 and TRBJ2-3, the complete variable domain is DVKVTQSSRYLVKRTGEKVFLECVQDMDHENMFWYRQDPGLGLRLIYFSYDVKMKEKGDIPEGYSVSREKKERFSLILESASTNQTSMYLCASSWVRATGDTQYFGPGTRLTVL.

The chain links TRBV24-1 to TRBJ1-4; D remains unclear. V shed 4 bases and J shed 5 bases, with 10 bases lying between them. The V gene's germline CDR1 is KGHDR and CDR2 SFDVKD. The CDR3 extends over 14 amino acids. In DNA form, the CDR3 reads TGTGCCACCAGTGACCCCGGTACCAATGAAAAACTGTTTTTT. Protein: CATSDPGTNEKLFF.

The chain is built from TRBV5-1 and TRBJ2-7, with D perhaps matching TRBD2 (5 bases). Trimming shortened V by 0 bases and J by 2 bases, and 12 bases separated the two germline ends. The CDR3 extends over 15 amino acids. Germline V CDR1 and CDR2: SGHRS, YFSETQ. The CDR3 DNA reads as TGCGCCAGCAGCTTGGGAGGGTTGGTCACCTACGAGCAGTACTTC. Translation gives CASSLGGLVTYEQYF.

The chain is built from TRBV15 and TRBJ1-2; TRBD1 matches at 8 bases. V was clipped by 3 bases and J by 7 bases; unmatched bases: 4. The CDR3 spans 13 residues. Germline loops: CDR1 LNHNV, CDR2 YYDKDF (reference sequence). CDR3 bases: TGTGCCACCAGCAGGGACAGGGAAGCTGGCTACACCTTC. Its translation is CATSRDREAGYTF.

CDR3 protein: CASSPLRGGNYGYTF. The CDR3 region has the DNA TGTGCCAGCAGTCCCCTCCGAGGGGGAAACTATGGCTACACCTTC. The V gene is TRBV28, the J gene TRBJ1-2; perhaps TRBD1 as D (6 bases). V was cut by 5 bases and J by 2 bases, with 15 bases left in between. The CDR3 is made up of 15 amino acids. CDR1 and CDR2 from the germline V gene are MDHEN and SYDVKM.

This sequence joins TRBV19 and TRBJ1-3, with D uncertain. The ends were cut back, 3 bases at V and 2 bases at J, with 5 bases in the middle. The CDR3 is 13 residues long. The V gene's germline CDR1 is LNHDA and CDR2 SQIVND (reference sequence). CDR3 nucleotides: TGTGCCAGTAGTATTCCAGCTGGAAACACCATATATTTT. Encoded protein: CASSIPAGNTIYF.

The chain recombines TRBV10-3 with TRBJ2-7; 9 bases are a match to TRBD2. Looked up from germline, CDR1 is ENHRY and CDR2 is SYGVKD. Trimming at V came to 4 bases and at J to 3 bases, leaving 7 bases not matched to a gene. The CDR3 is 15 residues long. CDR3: CAISGRLAEGYEQYF. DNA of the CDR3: TGTGCCATCAGTGGTCGACTAGCGGAGGGCTACGAGCAGTACTTC.